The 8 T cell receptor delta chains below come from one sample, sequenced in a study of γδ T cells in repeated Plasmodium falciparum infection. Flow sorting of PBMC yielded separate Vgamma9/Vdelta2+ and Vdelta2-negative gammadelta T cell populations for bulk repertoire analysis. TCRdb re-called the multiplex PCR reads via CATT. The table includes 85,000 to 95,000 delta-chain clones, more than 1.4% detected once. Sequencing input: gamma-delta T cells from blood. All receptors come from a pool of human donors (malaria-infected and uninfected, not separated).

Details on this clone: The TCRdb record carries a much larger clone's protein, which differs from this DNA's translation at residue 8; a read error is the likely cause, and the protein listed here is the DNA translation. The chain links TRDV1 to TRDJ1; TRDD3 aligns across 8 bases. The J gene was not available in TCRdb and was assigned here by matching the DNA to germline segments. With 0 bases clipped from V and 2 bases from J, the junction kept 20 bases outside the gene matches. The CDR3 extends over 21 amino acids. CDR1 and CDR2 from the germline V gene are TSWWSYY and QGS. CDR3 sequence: CALGELRPYWGGGLGTDKLIF. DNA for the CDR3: TGTGCTCTTGGGGAACTACGTCCCTACTGGGGTGGGGGATTAGGTACCGATAAACTCATCTTT.

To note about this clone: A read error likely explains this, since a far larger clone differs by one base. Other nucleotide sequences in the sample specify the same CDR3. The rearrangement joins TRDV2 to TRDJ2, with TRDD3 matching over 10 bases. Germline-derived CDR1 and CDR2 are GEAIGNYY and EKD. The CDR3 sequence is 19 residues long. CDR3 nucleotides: TGTGCCTGTGACCCCATAGGGGTGGGGGATACACCTTTGACAGCGCAACTCTTCTTT. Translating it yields CACDPIGVGDTPLTAQLFF.

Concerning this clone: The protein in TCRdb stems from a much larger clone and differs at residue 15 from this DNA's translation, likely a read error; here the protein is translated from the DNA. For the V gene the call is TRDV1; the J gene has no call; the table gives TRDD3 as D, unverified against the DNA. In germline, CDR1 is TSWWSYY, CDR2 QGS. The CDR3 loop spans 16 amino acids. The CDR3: CALGERARSYADKLTF. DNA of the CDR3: TGTGCTCTTGGGGAACGGGCCCGCTCATACGCCGATAAACTCACCTTT.

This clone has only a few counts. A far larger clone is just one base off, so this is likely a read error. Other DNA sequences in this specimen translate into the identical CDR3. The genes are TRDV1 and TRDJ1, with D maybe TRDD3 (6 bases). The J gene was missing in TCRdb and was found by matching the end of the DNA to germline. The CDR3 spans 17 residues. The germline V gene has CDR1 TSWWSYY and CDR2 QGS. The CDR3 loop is CALASEGDRRYTDKLIF. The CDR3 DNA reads TGTGCTCTTGCCTCCGAAGGGGATCGACGATACACTGATAAACTCATCTTT.

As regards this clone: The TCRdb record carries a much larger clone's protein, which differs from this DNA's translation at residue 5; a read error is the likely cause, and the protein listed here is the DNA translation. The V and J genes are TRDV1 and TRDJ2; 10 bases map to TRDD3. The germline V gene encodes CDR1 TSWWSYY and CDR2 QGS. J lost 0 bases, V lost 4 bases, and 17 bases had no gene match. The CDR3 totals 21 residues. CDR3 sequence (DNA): TGTGCTCTTGGGGCTTCCTCGTACTGGGGGATCCAAACTTCTTTGACAGCACAACTCTTCTTT. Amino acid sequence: CALGASSYWGIQTSLTAQLFF.

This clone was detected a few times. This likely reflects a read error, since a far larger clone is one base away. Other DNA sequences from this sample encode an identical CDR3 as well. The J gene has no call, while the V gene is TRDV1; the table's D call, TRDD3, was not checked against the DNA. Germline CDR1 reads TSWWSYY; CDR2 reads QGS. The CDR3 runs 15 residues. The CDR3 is CALGEFIFWGHKLIF. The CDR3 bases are TGTGCTCTTGGGGAATTTATCTTCTGGGGGCATAAACTCATCTTC.

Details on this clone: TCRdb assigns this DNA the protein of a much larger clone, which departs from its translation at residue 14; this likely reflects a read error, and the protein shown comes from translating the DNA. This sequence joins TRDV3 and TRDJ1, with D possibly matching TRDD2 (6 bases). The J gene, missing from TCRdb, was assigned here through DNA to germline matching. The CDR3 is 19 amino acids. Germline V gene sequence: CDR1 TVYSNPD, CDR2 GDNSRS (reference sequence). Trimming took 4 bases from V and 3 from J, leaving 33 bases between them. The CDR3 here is CASSLPTPNPAVYADKLIF. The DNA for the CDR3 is TGTGCCTCCAGCCTTCCAACTCCGAATCCCGCCGTATACGCCGATAAACTCATCTTT.

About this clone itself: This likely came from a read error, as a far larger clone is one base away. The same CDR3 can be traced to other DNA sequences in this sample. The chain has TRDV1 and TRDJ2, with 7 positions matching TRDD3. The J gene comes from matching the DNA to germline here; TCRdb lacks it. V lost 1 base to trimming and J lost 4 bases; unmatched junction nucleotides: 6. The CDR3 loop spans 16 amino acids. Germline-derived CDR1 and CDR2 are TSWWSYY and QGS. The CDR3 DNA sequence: TGTGCTCTTGGGGAACGGCTGGGGGTCAAGACAGCACAACTCTTCTTT. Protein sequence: CALGERLGVKTAQLFF.